This TCR beta chain was obtained from a study of shared clonotypes between healthy human individuals. The wider study: The study drew on a couple of women and three men aged 18 to 49 as donors.

General study findings and limits: The sampled material consisted only of blood, and tissue repertoires are likely to differ.

Authors' methods: Junction-only sequences without quality scores were provided by ImmunoSEQ, so filtering was different. Sequencing used immunoSEQ multiplex PCR; TCRdb keeps in-frame clones, though not all of them. D and trimming come from the DNA, and the V and J calls and clone size come from that table. The sample holds millions of clones, approximately 95% seen once. V gave up 6 bases and J gave up 3 bases, with 12 bases separating them. Germline-derived CDR1 and CDR2 are MDHEN and SYDVKM. The CDR3 is 14 amino acids. Comment on this clone: No antigen is known for it.

A split of CD4+ cells into CD45RA+ naive and CD45RA-negative memory subsets was performed. V usage is TRBV28 and J usage is TRBJ1-3; D gene uncertain. The receptor was derived from a young man in good health. Some clones in this sample may be carry-over from other donors' samples. Sample: naive CD4+ T cells from PBMCs. Subset reported: CD45RA+ positively selected. CDR3 sequence reads: CASRKTEDGNTIYF. The CDR3 DNA sequence: TGTGCCAGCAGAAAAACAGAAGATGGAAACACCATATATTTT. Full variable domain (remainder filled in from reference TRBV28 and TRBJ1-3): DVKVTQSSRYLVKRTGEKVFLECVQDMDHENMFWYRQDPGLGLRLIYFSYDVKMKEKGDIPEGYSVSREKKERFSLILESASTNQTSMYLCASRKTEDGNTIYFGEGSWLTVV.